This TCR beta chain was captured in a study of shared clonotypes between healthy human individuals. Study-level findings and limits: Clonotypes which were not shared had lower generation probabilities than clonotypes that all four donors shared.

A note on this clone: Its target is unknown.

Every subset's genomic DNA went evenly onto several immunoSEQ plates. As originally analysed: ImmunoSEQ supplied junction-only sequences lacking quality scores, so filtering was different. The protocol was immunoSEQ multiplex PCR, while the TCRdb copy is restricted to in-frame clones and leaves out a portion. V, J and clone size reflect that table, while D and trimming were determined from the DNA. This sample has about 2.5 million clones, with 85% to 95% found just once. The CDR3 spans 11 residues. V was trimmed by 5 bases and J by 10 bases, leaving 12 bases between them. The V gene's germline CDR1 is DFQATT and CDR2 SNEGSKA (reference sequence).

The material sequenced was naive CD4+ T cells from PBMCs. This sample's subset: CD45RA+ positively selected. The chain joins TRBV20-1 to TRBJ2-1; D remains unclear. This clonotype was obtained from a man aged 18 to 30 in good health. Some clones in this sample may be carry-over from other donors' samples. The CDR3 bases are TGCAGTGCTCCGTTTCCTCGGGAGCAGTTCTTC. Translated, it gives CSAPFPREQFF.